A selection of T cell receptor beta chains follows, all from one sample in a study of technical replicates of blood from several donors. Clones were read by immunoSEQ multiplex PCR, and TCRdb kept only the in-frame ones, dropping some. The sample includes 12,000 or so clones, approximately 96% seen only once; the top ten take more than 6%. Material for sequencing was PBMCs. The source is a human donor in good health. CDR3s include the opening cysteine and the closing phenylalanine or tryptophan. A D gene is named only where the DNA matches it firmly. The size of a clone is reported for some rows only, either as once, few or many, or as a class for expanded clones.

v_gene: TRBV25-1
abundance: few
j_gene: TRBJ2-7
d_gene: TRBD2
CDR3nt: TGTGCCAGCAGTGAAGAGACTAGCGGGAATCGGGAGCAGTACTTC
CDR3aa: CASSEETSGNREQYF

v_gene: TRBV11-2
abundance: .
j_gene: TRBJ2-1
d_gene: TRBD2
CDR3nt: TGTGCCAGCAGCCCAAGTCCGGGACTAGCACTTGGTGAGCAGTTCTTC
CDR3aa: CASSPSPGLALGEQFF

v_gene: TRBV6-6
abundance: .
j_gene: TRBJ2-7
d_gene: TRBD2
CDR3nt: TGTGCCAGCAGTTATCACCTAGCGGGAGACTACGAGCAGTACTTC
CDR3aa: CASSYHLAGDYEQYF

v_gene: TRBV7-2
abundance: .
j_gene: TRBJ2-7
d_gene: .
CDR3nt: TGTGCCAGCAGCACCGACTACAGCTCCTACGAGCAGTACTTC
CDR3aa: CASSTDYSSYEQYF

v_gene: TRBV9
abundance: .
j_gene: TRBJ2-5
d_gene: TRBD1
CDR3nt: TGTGCCAGCAACAGGAAAGGGACAGACCAAGAGACCCAGTACTTC
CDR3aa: CASNRKGTDQETQYF

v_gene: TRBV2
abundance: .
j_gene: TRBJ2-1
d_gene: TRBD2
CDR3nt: TGTGCCAGCAGTGTTGATAGCGGGAGGGCCTCCTACAATGAGCAGTTCTTC
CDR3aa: CASSVDSGRASYNEQFF

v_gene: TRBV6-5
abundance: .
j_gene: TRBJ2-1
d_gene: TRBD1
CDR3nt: TGTGCCAGCATTCCGGGACAGGGCTTATACAATGAGCAGTTCTTC
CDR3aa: CASIPGQGLYNEQFF

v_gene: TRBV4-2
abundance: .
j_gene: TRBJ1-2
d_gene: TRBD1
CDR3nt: TGTGCCAGCAGCCAAGGACAGGGCTATAACTATGGCTACACCTTC
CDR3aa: CASSQGQGYNYGYTF

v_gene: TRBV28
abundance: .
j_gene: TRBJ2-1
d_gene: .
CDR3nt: TGTGCCAGCAGTTCGGCTTTAGGGGCCAATGAGCAGTTCTTC
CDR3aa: CASSSALGANEQFF

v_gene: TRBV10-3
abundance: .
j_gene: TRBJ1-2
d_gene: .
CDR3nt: TGTGCCATCAGTTCATTAGCCCAGGGATTGGATGGCTACACCTTC
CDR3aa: CAISSLAQGLDGYTF

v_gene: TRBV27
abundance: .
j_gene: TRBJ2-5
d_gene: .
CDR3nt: TGTGCCAGCAGTCTCGGGAACCTACAAGAGACCCAGTACTTC
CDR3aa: CASSLGNLQETQYF

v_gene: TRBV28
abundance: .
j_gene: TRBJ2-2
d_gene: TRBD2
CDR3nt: TGTGCCAGCAAGGGTGGCGGGAGTCACACCGGGGAGCTGTTTTTT
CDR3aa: CASKGGGSHTGELFF

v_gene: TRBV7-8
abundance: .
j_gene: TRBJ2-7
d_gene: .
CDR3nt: TGTGCCAGCAGCTTATTTGTTAGTGATTGGTACGAGCAGTACTTC
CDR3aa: CASSLFVSDWYEQYF

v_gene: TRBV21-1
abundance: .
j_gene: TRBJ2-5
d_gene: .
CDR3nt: TGTGCCAGCAGCAGGCGGGGCAAGGGCCACTGCCAAGAGACCCAGTACTTC
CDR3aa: CASSRRGKGHCQETQYF

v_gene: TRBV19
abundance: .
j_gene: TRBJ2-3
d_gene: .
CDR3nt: TGTGCCAGTAGGACGGAGGGCAGGACAGATACGCAGTATTTT
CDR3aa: CASRTEGRTDTQYF

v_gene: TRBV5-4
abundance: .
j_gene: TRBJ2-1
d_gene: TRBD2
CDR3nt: TGTGCCAGCAGCTTGGGACTAGCGGGAGTTTTCCATGAGCAGTTCTTC
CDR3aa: CASSLGLAGVFHEQFF

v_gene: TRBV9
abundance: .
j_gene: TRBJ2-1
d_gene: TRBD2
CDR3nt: TGTGCCAGCAGTACTGAGCGGGAAGCCTACAATGAGCAGTTCTTC
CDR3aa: CASSTEREAYNEQFF

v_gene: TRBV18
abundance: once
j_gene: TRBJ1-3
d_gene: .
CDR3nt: TGTGCCAGCTCACCACCTGAGGGGGCTGGAAACACCATATATTTT
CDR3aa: CASSPPEGAGNTIYF

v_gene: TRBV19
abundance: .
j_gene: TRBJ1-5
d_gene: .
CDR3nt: TGTGCCAGTAGTTTGGGACACAATCAGCCCCAGCATTTT
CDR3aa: CASSLGHNQPQHF

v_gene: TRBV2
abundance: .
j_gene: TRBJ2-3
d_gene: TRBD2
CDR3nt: TGTGCCAGCAGTTCTTTAGCGGGAAGGGCGGGCACAGATACGCAGTATTTT
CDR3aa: CASSSLAGRAGTDTQYF

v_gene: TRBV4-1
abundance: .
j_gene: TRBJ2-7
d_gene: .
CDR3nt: TGCGCCAGCAGCTCCAGGCACCGGGAAGGCTCCTACGAGCAGTACTTC
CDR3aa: CASSSRHREGSYEQYF

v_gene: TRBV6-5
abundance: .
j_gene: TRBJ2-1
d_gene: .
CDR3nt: TGTGCCAGCAGTTACTTCGGACAGTCCTACAATGAGCAGTTCTTC
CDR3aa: CASSYFGQSYNEQFF

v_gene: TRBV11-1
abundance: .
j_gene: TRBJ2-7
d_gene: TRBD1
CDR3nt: TGCTCCTCATCAACAGGGGATTTATCCTACGAGCAGTACTTC
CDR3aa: CSSSTGDLSYEQYF

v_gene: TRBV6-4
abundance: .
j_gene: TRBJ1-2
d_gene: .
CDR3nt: TGTGCCAGCAGTGACCCAGGCCATTCAACAGGGTTCCATGGCTACACCTTC
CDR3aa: CASSDPGHSTGFHGYTF

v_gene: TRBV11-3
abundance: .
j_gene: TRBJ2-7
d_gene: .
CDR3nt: TGTGCCAGCAGCGGGCCCGTGGCCCCCTACGAGCAGTACTTC
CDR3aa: CASSGPVAPYEQYF

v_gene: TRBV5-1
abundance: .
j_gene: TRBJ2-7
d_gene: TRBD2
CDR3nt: TGCGCCAGCAGCCGCCCCAGCGGGAGGGCCTACGAGCAGTACTTC
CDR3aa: CASSRPSGRAYEQYF

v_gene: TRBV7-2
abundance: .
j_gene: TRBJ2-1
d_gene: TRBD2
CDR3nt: TGTGCCAGCAGCTTAAGGCTCGCGGGAGCTAGGGATGAGCAGTTCTTC
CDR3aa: CASSLRLAGARDEQFF

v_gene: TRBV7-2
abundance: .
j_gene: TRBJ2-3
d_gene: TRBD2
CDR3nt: TGTGCCAGCAGCTTAGCGCTGCGGGGGTTCACAGATACGCAGTATTTT
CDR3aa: CASSLALRGFTDTQYF

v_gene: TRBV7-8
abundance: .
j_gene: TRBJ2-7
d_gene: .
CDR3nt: TGTGCCAGCAGCGCCCCAGGCTACGAGCAGTACTTC
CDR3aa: CASSAPGYEQYF

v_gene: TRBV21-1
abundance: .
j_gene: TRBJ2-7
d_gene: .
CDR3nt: TGTGCCAGCCTCATTACGGGCTCCTACGAGCAGTACTTC
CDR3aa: CASLITGSYEQYF

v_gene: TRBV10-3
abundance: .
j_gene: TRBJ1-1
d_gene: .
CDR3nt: TGTGCCAGCGGGACCGAGACGAACACTGAAGCTTTCTTT
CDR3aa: CASGTETNTEAFF

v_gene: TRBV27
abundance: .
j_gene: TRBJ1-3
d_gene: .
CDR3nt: TGTGCCAGCTCCCGGTCCTGGGGGGCTGGAAACACCATATATTTT
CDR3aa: CASSRSWGAGNTIYF

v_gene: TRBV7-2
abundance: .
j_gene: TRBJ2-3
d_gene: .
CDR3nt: TGTGCCAGCAGCGCTAGCGAAGGTACGGCGGGACTCACAGATACGCAGTATTTT
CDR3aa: CASSASEGTAGLTDTQYF

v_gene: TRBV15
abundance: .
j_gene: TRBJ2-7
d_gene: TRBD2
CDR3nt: TGTGCCACCAGCAGCGGACTAGCGGCCTACGAGCAGTACTTC
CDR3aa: CATSSGLAAYEQYF

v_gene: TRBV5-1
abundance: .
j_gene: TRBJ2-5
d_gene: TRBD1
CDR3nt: TGCGCCAGCAGCCCCTCGGTTGGGACAGTCCAAGAGACCCAGTACTTC
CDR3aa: CASSPSVGTVQETQYF

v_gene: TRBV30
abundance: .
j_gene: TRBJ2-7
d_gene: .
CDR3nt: TGTGCCTCACAGGGATCATGGAGTGAGCAGTACTTC
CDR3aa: CASQGSWSEQYF

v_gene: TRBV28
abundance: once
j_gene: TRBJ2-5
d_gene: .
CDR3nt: TGTGCCAGCAGTTTATCGGAGACCCAGTACTTC
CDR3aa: CASSLSETQYF

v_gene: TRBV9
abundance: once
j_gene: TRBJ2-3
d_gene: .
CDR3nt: TGTGCCAGCAGCCCTAGGGGGACTACCACAGATACGCAGTATTTT
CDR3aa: CASSPRGTTTDTQYF

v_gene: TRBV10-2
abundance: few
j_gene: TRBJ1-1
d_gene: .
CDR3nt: TGCGCCAGCAGACAGGCCCCGAACACTGAAGCTTTCTTT
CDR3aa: CASRQAPNTEAFF

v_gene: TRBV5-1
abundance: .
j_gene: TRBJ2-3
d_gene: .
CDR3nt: TGCGCCAGCAGCCTGACTCCCAGCACAGATACGCAGTATTTT
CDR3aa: CASSLTPSTDTQYF

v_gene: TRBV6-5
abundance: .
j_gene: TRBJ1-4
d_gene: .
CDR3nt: TGTGCCAGCAGAGGGGCGGCAACTAATGAAAAACTGTTTTTT
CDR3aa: CASRGAATNEKLFF